Shown below are 17 T cell receptor beta chains from a single sample sequenced in a study of T cells expressing NK-cell markers. TCRdb re-called the 5' RACE reads; every CDR3 protein appears as one record, without DNA. The listing contains 500,000 to 700,000 distinct CDR3 sequences. Input material: blood T cells: a sorted CD56 or NKG2C T cell subset, CD4+ or CD8+ T cells, or bulk PBMC T cells (not recorded which). These receptor sequences come from a man between 18 and 29 years old in good health.

This rearrangement joins TRBV29-1 to TRBJ2-4; TCRdb selects TRBD1, and the lack of DNA leaves this call unchecked. The CDR3 runs to 14 residues. The V gene's germline CDR1 is SQVTM and CDR2 ANQGSEA. The CDR3 sequence: CSVARGWDKNIQYF.

The chain recombines TRBV29-1 with TRBJ1-2; TCRdb proposes TRBD1, but this gene call is untestable without DNA. The CDR3 is 12 residues long. Per the germline V gene, CDR1 is SQVTM and CDR2 is ANQGSEA. Here the CDR3 reads CSVDRTPYGYTF. The complete variable domain, with remaining parts taken from reference TRBV29-1 and TRBJ1-2, reads SAVISQKPSRDICQRGTSLTIQCQVDSQVTMMFWYRQQPGQSLTLIATANQGSEATYESGFVIDKFPISRPNLTFSTLTVSNMSPEDSSIYLCSVDRTPYGYTFGSGTRLTVV.

The chain carries TRBV24-1 and TRBJ2-1; lacking DNA, the TRBD2 call made by TCRdb goes unchecked. The CDR3 contains 15 residues. Germline V gene lookup returns CDR1 KGHDR and CDR2 SFDVKD. CDR3 in amino acids: CATSGRGGLSNEQFF.

The rearrangement links TRBV5-1 to TRBJ2-5; TCRdb gives TRBD1 as the D gene, but with no DNA this cannot be confirmed. The CDR3 length is 13 residues. Germline CDR1 reads SGHRS; CDR2 reads YFSETQ. The CDR3: CASSLGGEETQYF.

The gene calls are TRBV7-3 and TRBJ2-3; without DNA, the TCRdb call of TRBD2 cannot be checked. Germline CDR1 is SGHTA and CDR2 is FQGTGA. CDR3 length: 14 amino acids. CDR3 sequence reads: CASSVGSGKDTQYF.

The CDR3 spells CASSPQGLEAFF. The chain combines TRBV7-2 with TRBJ1-1. The CDR3 is 12 residues long. From germline, CDR1 is SGHTA and CDR2 FQGNSA.

V usage is TRBV6-2 or TRBV6-3 and J usage is TRBJ2-7; the D call of TRBD2 rests on TCRdb alone, since no DNA is present to check it. The CDR3 runs to 15 residues. CDR1 is MNHEY and CDR2 is SVGEGT in the germline V gene. The CDR3 protein is CASNVEGQGPYEQYF.

The rearrangement links TRBV14 to TRBJ2-1; there is no DNA to check the TCRdb D call of TRBD1. In germline, CDR1 is SGHDN, CDR2 FVKESK. The CDR3 has 12 residues. This chain's CDR3 is CASSRGVNEQFF.

CDR3 amino acids: CSAISANTEAFF. V gene TRBV20-1 combines with J gene TRBJ1-1. Germline V CDR1 and CDR2: DFQATT, SNEGSKA (reference sequence). The CDR3 has 12 residues.

The chain joins TRBV30 to TRBJ1-5. CDR3 size: 15 residues. Germline V gene sequence: CDR1 GTSNPN, CDR2 SVGIG (reference sequence). The chain's CDR3 is CAWATGPTSNQPQHF.

The chain recombines TRBV7-2 with TRBJ1-2. Germline V lookup: CDR1 SGHTA, CDR2 FQGNSA. The CDR3 is 13 residues long. The CDR3 protein is CASSLLGSYGYTF.

This chain uses TRBV29-1 with TRBJ1-1; TCRdb reports TRBD1, a call that lacks DNA to check it against. Germline V CDR1 and CDR2: SQVTM, ANQGSEA. This CDR3 is built from 14 residues. The CDR3 protein is CSVYLPGRNTEAFF. The full variable domain, with the rest looked up from reference TRBV29-1 and TRBJ1-1, is SAVISQKPSRDICQRGTSLTIQCQVDSQVTMMFWYRQQPGQSLTLIATANQGSEATYESGFVIDKFPISRPNLTFSTLTVSNMSPEDSSIYLCSVYLPGRNTEAFFGQGTRLTVV.

The V gene is TRBV5-6, the J gene TRBJ2-6; TCRdb lists TRBD1, though no DNA is available to test this call. CDR3 size: 14 residues. Looked up from germline, CDR1 is SGHDT and CDR2 is YYEEEE. The CDR3 protein is CATSTGVGANVLTF.

The rearrangement links TRBV15 to TRBJ1-1; as DNA is missing, the TRBD1 call by TCRdb cannot be tested. Germline V CDR1 and CDR2: LNHNV, YYDKDF (reference sequence). The length of the CDR3 is 15 residues. CDR3 sequence: CATSNITGVNTEAFF.

V is TRBV24-1 and J is TRBJ2-1; TCRdb's assignment of TRBD2 cannot be checked, as there is no DNA. The CDR3 runs to 16 residues. CDR1 KGHDR and CDR2 SFDVKD come from the germline V gene. The CDR3 sequence is CATSDPQEGTYNEQFF.

The chain employs TRBV29-1 and TRBJ2-5; TCRdb reports TRBD2, a call that lacks DNA to check it against. CDR1 and CDR2 from the germline V gene are SQVTM and ANQGSEA. The CDR3 runs to 15 residues. CDR3 sequence: CSVLTSGTYQETQYF. The whole variable domain, filled in from reference TRBV29-1 and TRBJ2-5, reads SAVISQKPSRDICQRGTSLTIQCQVDSQVTMMFWYRQQPGQSLTLIATANQGSEATYESGFVIDKFPISRPNLTFSTLTVSNMSPEDSSIYLCSVLTSGTYQETQYFGPGTRLLVL.

The V and J genes are TRBV29-1 and TRBJ1-1; TCRdb selects TRBD1, and the lack of DNA leaves this call unchecked. The germline V gene has CDR1 SQVTM and CDR2 ANQGSEA. This CDR3 comprises 14 residues. The CDR3 reads CSVEETVMNTEAFF.